The T cell receptor beta chain described here comes from a study of lymphopenia after photon versus proton radiotherapy. Study-level findings and limits: After lymphocyte nadir, photon-treated repertoires showed oligoclonal expansion, especially CD8+ Temra. Under photons, naive T cells and diversity fell while effector/memory populations rose.

Method: immunoSEQ multiplex PCR; TCRdb's copy keeps in-frame clones and lacks some. The data hold fewer than 25,000 clones, with more than 85% observed a single time. With respect to this clone: Its antigen is unknown.

The sequence was collected from a man older than 75 with esophageal cancer. The sequencing here drew on peripheral blood, taken from a patient treated with proton-based radiotherapy.

The CDR3 sequence is CASSPLQGSSYEQYF. The CDR3 bases are TGTGCCAGCTCACCGTTACAGGGGTCCTCCTACGAGCAGTACTTC. The chain combines TRBV18 with TRBJ2-7; 7 bases agree with TRBD1. This CDR3 is built from 15 residues. Germline assignment: CDR1 KGHSH and CDR2 LQKENI. V was pared by 3 bases and J by 0 bases, with 5 bases of the junction left unmatched.